These T cell receptor beta chains were read from a single sample in a study of tumor-infiltrating lymphocytes in primary liver carcinoma. MiXCR, run by TCRdb on the multiplex PCR reads, gives a single entry per CDR3 protein. The data hold about 320,000 distinct CDR3 sequences, with roughly 60% observed a single time. The specimen was peripheral blood. Source of these receptors: a man aged 40-50 years with primary liver carcinoma and hepatitis B virus infection. CDR3s include the opening cysteine and the closing phenylalanine or tryptophan. Fields, in order: clone size, D gene, J gene, V gene, CDR3 protein, CDR3 DNA. The D gene is left open where the match is weak. Rows may omit the clone size; those that give it use once, few, many or a size class.

- TRBD1 TRBJ2-1 TRBV28 CAGSTGRGRPQFF TGTGCCGGCAGCACGGGAAGGGGGCGGCCGCAGTTCTTC
few - TRBJ2-5 TRBV5-4 CASSLGRLGGQETQYF TGTGCCAGCAGCTTGGGTCGGCTGGGCGGTCAAGAGACCCAGTACTTC
- - TRBJ2-3 TRBV11-2 CASTIELRRADTQYF TGTGCCAGTACAATAGAGCTCCGAAGAGCAGATACGCAGTATTTT
- - TRBJ2-7 TRBV6-1 CASTSNRALSSYEQNF TGTGCCAGCACTTCTAACCGAGCCCTAAGCTCCTACGAGCAGAACTTC
few TRBD2 TRBJ2-3 TRBV6-1 CASSPNLFSSGITDTQYF TGTGCCAGCAGTCCCAACCTCTTCTCTAGCGGGATCACAGATACGCAGTATTTT
- TRBD2 TRBJ2-1 TRBV7-9 CASSPGLAGGWTEQFF TGTGCCAGCAGCCCGGGACTAGCGGGAGGGTGGACTGAGCAGTTCTTC
- - TRBJ2-6 TRBV6-5 CASSYRALHAGANVLTF TGTGCCAGCAGTTACAGGGCCCTGCACGCTGGGGCCAACGTCCTGACTTTC
- - TRBJ2-5 TRBV5-1 CASSLYQGQEETQYF TGCGCCAGCAGCTTGTATCAGGGCCAGGAAGAGACCCAGTACTTC
- - TRBJ2-5 TRBV5-1 CASSLFQAGRPRRETQYF TGCGCCAGCAGCTTGTTTCAGGCGGGAAGGCCCCGGCGGGAGACCCAGTACTTC
many TRBD1 TRBJ1-2 TRBV6-6 CASSYASAGGANYGYTF TGTGCCAGCAGTTACGCCAGCGCAGGGGGCGCCAACTATGGCTACACCTTC
many TRBD1 TRBJ1-1 TRBV29-1 CSVVGGGTANTEAFF TGCAGCGTTGTCGGAGGTGGGACAGCAAACACTGAAGCTTTCTTT
once TRBD1 TRBJ1-2 TRBV24-1 CATSDSRTGAYTF TGTGCCACCAGTGATTCACGGACAGGGGCCTACACCTTC
few - TRBJ2-1 TRBV5-4 CASSERMSSYNEQFF TGTGCCAGCAGCGAACGCATGAGCTCCTACAATGAGCAGTTCTTC
- TRBD1 TRBJ2-7 TRBV6-1 CASSPRTGLVEEYF TGTGCCAGCAGCCCCAGGACAGGGTTGGTCGAGGAGTACTTC
- TRBD2 TRBJ2-1 TRBV5-1 CASSTGTSGSSYNEQFF TGCGCCAGCAGCACTGGGACTAGCGGGAGCTCCTACAATGAGCAGTTCTTC
- - TRBJ1-4 TRBV28 CASSLSLSRANEKLFF TGTGCCAGCAGTTTGTCCCTAAGTCGCGCTAATGAAAAACTGTTTTTT
- - TRBJ2-5 TRBV11-2 CASSPIARGTGETQYF TGTGCCAGCAGCCCCATAGCCAGGGGGACTGGAGAGACCCAGTACTTC
once TRBD1 TRBJ1-1 TRBV29-1 CSVGDRGTESTEAFF TGCAGCGTTGGAGATCGGGGGACAGAGAGCACTGAAGCTTTCTTT
many - TRBJ2-7 TRBV10-2 CASSESQRASYEQYF TGCGCCAGCAGTGAGTCGCAACGGGCCTCCTACGAGCAGTACTTC
- - TRBJ1-3 TRBV28 CASSLSGTSLLSGNTIYF TGTGCCAGCAGTTTATCTGGAACGAGCCTTCTCTCTGGAAACACCATATATTTT
- TRBD1 TRBJ1-5 TRBV7-9 CTSSLGGNGQPQHF TGTACCAGCAGCTTAGGGGGCAATGGGCAGCCCCAGCATTTT
- - TRBJ2-5 TRBV11-1 CASSPQQPQDTQYF TGTGCCAGCAGCCCGCAACAGCCACAAGATACCCAGTACTTC
many TRBD1 TRBJ2-3 TRBV6-2/TRBV6-3 CASSSGTGFPDTQYF TGTGCCAGCAGTTCCGGGACAGGGTTCCCAGATACGCAGTATTTT
many - TRBJ2-7 TRBV5-5 CASSPRNEQYF TGTGCCAGCAGCCCCCGGAACGAGCAGTACTTC
many TRBD2 TRBJ2-1 TRBV6-1 CASKQRLAEYNEQFF TGTGCCAGCAAACAGAGGCTAGCGGAATACAATGAGCAGTTCTTC
- - TRBJ1-2 TRBV5-1 CASSTGLINYGYTF TGCGCCAGTAGCACTGGACTGATTAACTATGGCTACACCTTC
few - TRBJ2-5 TRBV4-1 CASSQYRDTRQETQYF TGCGCCAGCAGCCAATACAGGGATACCCGCCAAGAGACCCAGTACTTC
- TRBD1 TRBJ2-3 TRBV24-1 CATSDRDRGTDTQYF TGTGCCACCAGTGACCGGGACAGGGGTACAGATACGCAGTATTTT